This T cell receptor beta chain was identified in a study of T-cell memory formation after mild COVID-19. Overall study context: TCR clusters were largely donor specific.

Unmatched junction bases numbered 6, after V lost 5 bases and J lost 6 bases. The germline gives CDR1 SEHNR, CDR2 FQNEAQ (reference sequence). This CDR3 has 13 residues. TCRdb reprocessed the 5' RACE reads via MiXCR and lists one record per CDR3 protein. The repertoire consists of fewer than 350,000 distinct CDR3 sequences, with around 15% occurring once and the leading ten covering 20% to 25%. Study-wide points: Contracting clones from day 15 to 85 had balanced CD4/CD8; later expanders favoured CD4+. Shrinking CD4+ clones resided mostly in CM and EM, and CD8+ ones in EMRA. Memory sampled before infection contained some responding clones, suggesting cross-reactive memory joined.

Details on this clonotype: Its cognate antigen is unknown.

The TCR sequence derives from a young man who had mild COVID-19 (a few samples of this study predate the infection). Cell type and time point are not known. J is TRBJ1-2 and V is TRBV7-9; 7 bases match TRBD1. What was sequenced was PBMCs or a T cell subset sorted from them (not recorded which). For the CDR3, the DNA is TGTGCCAGCAGCCACGACAGGGCCCATGGCTACACCTTC. Translated, it gives CASSHDRAHGYTF.